A single sample is the source of the 2 T cell receptor beta chains below, sequenced in a study of cytomegalovirus exposure and HLA in healthy donors. Primers for the PCR totalled 60 Vbeta and 13 Jbeta. The assay was immunoSEQ multiplex PCR, and TCRdb's table has in-frame clones only and misses some. Of 130,000 or so clones listed, approximately 74% are singletons. Sample: PBMCs. The source is a male donor in good health and CMV-seronegative.

The gene calls are TRBV4-3 and TRBJ2-7; D perhaps matches TRBD2 (6 bases). The CDR3 is made up of 12 amino acids. In germline, CDR1 is LGHNA, CDR2 YSLEER. Trimming left V 4 bases short and J 11 bases short, with 15 bases between. The CDR3 coding sequence is TGCGCCAGCAGCCCTAGATACACGGGGGAGTACTTC. Protein product: CASSPRYTGEYF.

This chain joins TRBV5-3 and TRBJ2-1, with D possibly being TRBD2 (6 bases). TRBV5-3 has ORF status, its function being uncertain. The CDR3 totals 13 residues. Trimming cost V 4 bases and J 12 bases, with 17 bases left between them. The CDR3 region has the DNA TGTGCCAGAAGCCTCCGGGCCCCGGAGGGGCAGTTCTTC. Its translation is CARSLRAPEGQFF.